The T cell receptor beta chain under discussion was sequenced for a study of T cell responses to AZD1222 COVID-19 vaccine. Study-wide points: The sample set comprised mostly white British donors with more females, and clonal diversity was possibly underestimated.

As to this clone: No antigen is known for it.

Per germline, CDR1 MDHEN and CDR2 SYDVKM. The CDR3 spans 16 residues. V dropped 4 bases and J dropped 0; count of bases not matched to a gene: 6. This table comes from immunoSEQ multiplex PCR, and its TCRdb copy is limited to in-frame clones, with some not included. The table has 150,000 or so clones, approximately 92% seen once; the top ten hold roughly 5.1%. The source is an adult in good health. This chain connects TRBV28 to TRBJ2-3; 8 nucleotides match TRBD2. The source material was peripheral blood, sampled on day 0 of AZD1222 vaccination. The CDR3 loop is CASSSVASGSTDTQYF. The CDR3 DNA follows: TGTGCCAGCAGTTCCGTGGCTAGCGGGAGCACAGATACGCAGTATTTT.